This entry lists 6 T cell receptor beta chains sequenced from one sample in a study of cytomegalovirus exposure and HLA in healthy donors. Vbeta (60) and Jbeta (13) primers were used in the PCR. TCRdb keeps only in-frame clones here, not all; method: immunoSEQ multiplex PCR. The repertoire holds approximately 120,000 clones, with about four fifths as singletons. The sequencing input was PBMCs. Every receptor here comes from a man between 18 and 35 years old in good health and CMV-seronegative.

V and J are TRBV4-3 and TRBJ2-6; 9 bases align to TRBD1. Germline assignment: CDR1 LGHNA and CDR2 YSLEER. The trim removed 0 bases at V and 2 bases at J, leaving 8 bases unmatched. The CDR3 sequence is 19 residues long. The CDR3 here is CASSQDPGQGNPGANVLTF. The CDR3 DNA reads as TGCGCCAGCAGCCAAGACCCGGGACAGGGAAACCCTGGGGCCAACGTCCTGACTTTC.

This sequence joins TRBV2 and TRBJ1-1, with 12 bases lining up with TRBD1. The V and J ends lost 5 bases and 4 bases, in that order; junction bases with no gene match: 11. The CDR3 has 17 residues. CDR1 is SNHLY, CDR2 FYNNEI, per germline. For the CDR3, the DNA is TGTGCCAGCAGTCCCAACCGGGACAGGGGGCCGGGCACTGAAGCTTTCTTT. Translated: CASSPNRDRGPGTEAFF.

The V and J genes are TRBV5-1 and TRBJ2-3, with 9 positions matching TRBD1. V was clipped by 4 bases and J by 2 bases; unmatched bases: 5. The CDR3 totals 15 residues. CDR1 is SGHRS, CDR2 YFSETQ, per germline. The CDR3 sequence is CASSTWTGVTDTQYF. CDR3 nucleotides: TGCGCCAGCAGCACGTGGACAGGGGTCACAGATACGCAGTATTTT.

This clone was found once. The rearrangement uses TRBV29-1 and TRBJ1-2; possibly TRBD1 for D (5 bases). Germline CDR1 SQVTM, CDR2 ANQGSEA. Trimming stripped 6 bases from V and 2 bases from J, with 19 bases between. This CDR3 spans 15 amino acids. The CDR3 loop reads CSVDLVRTNNYGYTF. The CDR3 DNA reads as TGCAGCGTGGACCTGGTCAGGACAAACAACTATGGCTACACCTTC.

The rearrangement uses TRBV29-1 and TRBJ2-7; 7 bases map to TRBD1. Losses at the gene ends were 4 bases for V and 2 bases for J; bases not matched to a gene: 11. Germline V gives CDR1 SQVTM, CDR2 ANQGSEA. The CDR3 has 15 residues. CDR3 sequence: CSVARDRSFPYEQYF. The CDR3 DNA reads TGCAGCGTTGCTCGGGACAGATCCTTTCCCTACGAGCAGTACTTC.

J is TRBJ2-1 and V is TRBV9; 12 bases map to TRBD2. Germline V gives CDR1 SGDLS, CDR2 YYNGEE. The length of the CDR3 is 16 residues. Germline trimming cut 3 bases from V and 9 bases from J; bases unmatched to any gene: 10. CDR3 residues: CASSANLAGGPGEQFF. The CDR3 DNA sequence: TGTGCCAGCAGCGCGAACCTAGCGGGGGGGCCGGGTGAGCAGTTCTTC.